A selection of T cell receptor beta chains follows, all from one sample in a study of cytomegalovirus exposure and HLA in healthy donors. TCRdb keeps only in-frame clones here, not all; method: immunoSEQ multiplex PCR. The data hold around 69,000 clones, with under 96% observed a single time. The sample was PBMCs. These receptor sequences come from a woman younger than 30 in good health and CMV-seropositive. Both conserved end residues are part of each CDR3. D genes are given only for firm matches. Clone size appears in some rows only: once, few, many, or a class for an expanded clone.

D	V	size	J	DNA	CDR3
TRBD2	TRBV27	.	TRBJ2-2	TGTGCCAGCAGTTTGGGGAGGGTAGTCGGGGAGCTGTTTTTT	CASSLGRVVGELFF
TRBD1	TRBV9	.	TRBJ2-1	TGTGCCAGCAGCTACGGGACAGGGGGTTTGGGGAATGAGCAGTTCTTC	CASSYGTGGLGNEQFF
TRBD1	TRBV28	.	TRBJ2-7	TGTGCCAGCAGTCCTCCTCTGGGACAGGGTGACCGCTACGAGCAGTACTTC	CASSPPLGQGDRYEQYF
.	TRBV29-1	.	TRBJ1-1	TGCAGCTTTACAGGAAATACACCTGAAGCTTTCTTT	CSFTGNTPEAFF
.	TRBV5-4	.	TRBJ2-2	TGTGCCAGCAGCTTCGCAGGCACCGGGGAGCTGTTTTTT	CASSFAGTGELFF
TRBD1	TRBV4-1	.	TRBJ2-1	TGCGCCAGCAGCCAAGCTGGGGGACAGTTAGACAATGAGCAGTTCTTC	CASSQAGGQLDNEQFF
.	TRBV14	.	TRBJ2-7	TGTGCCAGCAGCCGGGCGACCTACGAGCAGTACTTC	CASSRATYEQYF
.	TRBV27	few	TRBJ2-3	TGTGCCCTTAGCACAGATACGCAGTATTTT	CALSTDTQYF
.	TRBV18	.	TRBJ2-4	TGTGCCAGCTCACCTACGGGACAAATAGCCAAAAACATTCAGTACTTC	CASSPTGQIAKNIQYF
TRBD1	TRBV19	.	TRBJ2-5	TGTGCCAGTAGTACTCATACAGGGGGCCTGAAGACCCAGTACTTC	CASSTHTGGLKTQYF
TRBD2	TRBV27	.	TRBJ2-5	TGTGCCAGCAGTTTATCTTGGAGGGAGGGCGTCCAAGAGACCCAGTACTTC	CASSLSWREGVQETQYF
TRBD1	TRBV7-9	.	TRBJ1-5	TGTGCCAGCAGCTCCGGGACAGGATGGATGAGCAATCAGCCCCAGCATTTT	CASSSGTGWMSNQPQHF
.	TRBV6-1	.	TRBJ1-2	TGTGCCAGCAGTGAAACTGGTCGGCCAGCGGTAGGCTACACCTTC	CASSETGRPAVGYTF
TRBD2	TRBV28	.	TRBJ2-7	TGTGCCAGCAGTTTTGAAGCGGGGACCTACGAGCAGTACTTC	CASSFEAGTYEQYF
.	TRBV5-1	once	TRBJ2-3	TGCGCCAGCAGCGGTGGAAGCGGCCTCAGGGATACGCAGTATTTT	CASSGGSGLRDTQYF
TRBD1	TRBV29-1	.	TRBJ2-2	TGCAGCGTTAGTATTACAGGGGGATACTCCGGGGAGCTGTTTTTT	CSVSITGGYSGELFF
TRBD2	TRBV28	.	TRBJ2-3	TGTGCCAGCAGACCCGTAGCGGGTTTGACAGATACGCAGTATTTT	CASRPVAGLTDTQYF
.	TRBV28	.	TRBJ1-1	TGTGCCAGCAGTTCACAGGGAGTCCGTGGGACTGAAGCTTTCTTT	CASSSQGVRGTEAFF
.	TRBV6-5	.	TRBJ1-2	TGTGCCAGCAGGGGGCCCGATGAAAACTATGGCTACACCTTC	CASRGPDENYGYTF
TRBD2	TRBV2	.	TRBJ2-7	TGTGCCAGCAGTGAGGAAGCGGGATTTATCTACGAGCAGTACTTC	CASSEEAGFIYEQYF
.	TRBV27	.	TRBJ2-3	TGTGCCAGCGGACAACCCGAGTATTTT	CASGQPEYF
TRBD2	TRBV5-1	.	TRBJ2-7	TGCGCCAGCAGCTCCACTGATAGACTAGCGGGCACCAATTCCTACGAGCAGTACTTC	CASSSTDRLAGTNSYEQYF
.	TRBV4-2	.	TRBJ2-2	TGTGCCAGCAGCCAAGACCCTATGGTGTCCGGGGAGCTGTTTTTT	CASSQDPMVSGELFF
TRBD1	TRBV28	.	TRBJ2-7	TGTGCCAGCAGTTTATCATCTCATACAGGGGAGTACTCCTACGAGCAGTACTTC	CASSLSSHTGEYSYEQYF
TRBD1	TRBV6-1	.	TRBJ2-1	TGTGCCAGCAGCGGGGACAGGGCTCGGGAAAATGAGCAGTTCTTC	CASSGDRARENEQFF
TRBD2	TRBV2	.	TRBJ2-7	TGTGCCAGCAGGCCGGGACTAGCGGAAAACTGGGGGGAGCAGTACTTC	CASRPGLAENWGEQYF
.	TRBV7-9	.	TRBJ2-7	TGTGCCAGCAGCTTAAAGGGGCTTGCTTTCAAGCAGTACTTC	CASSLKGLAFKQYF
TRBD2	TRBV27	once	TRBJ2-5	TGTGCCAGCAGTTATATAGCGGGAGGGCAGGAGACCCAGTACTTC	CASSYIAGGQETQYF
.	TRBV6-5	.	TRBJ2-3	TGTGCCAGCAGTAGAGGGGATACGCAGTATTTT	CASSRGDTQYF
.	TRBV30	once	TRBJ1-1	TGTGCCTGGAGTGTGGGAAGGGGCTCTGAAGCTTTCTTT	CAWSVGRGSEAFF
TRBD2	TRBV5-1	.	TRBJ2-2	TGCGCCAGCAGCTTGGAACTAGCGGGAAGCACCGGGGAGCTGTTTTTT	CASSLELAGSTGELFF
.	TRBV7-8	.	TRBJ1-5	TGTGCCAGCAGCTTAGACGGTGTTAGCAATCAGCCCCAGCATTTT	CASSLDGVSNQPQHF
.	TRBV14	.	TRBJ2-5	TGTGCCAGCAGCTACCTCTCACACCTACAGGCCCGCCAAGAGACCCAGTACTTC	CASSYLSHLQARQETQYF
.	TRBV6-5	.	TRBJ2-7	TGTGCCAGCAGCCCGAGCGGGCCCCTCCCCTACGAGCAGTACTTC	CASSPSGPLPYEQYF
.	TRBV4-3	once	TRBJ2-3	TGCGCCAGCAGCCAAGAATTAGCGCTTCCTAGCACAGATACGCAGTATTTT	CASSQELALPSTDTQYF
.	TRBV5-5	once	TRBJ2-7	TGTGCCAGCAGCTCCGGGCCCCAGGGGTACGAGCAGTACTTC	CASSSGPQGYEQYF
.	TRBV27	.	TRBJ2-5	TGTGCCAGCACGCAAGAGACCCAGTACTTC	CASTQETQYF
TRBD1	TRBV7-9	.	TRBJ2-3	TGTGCCAGCAGCCAGACAGGGGCCAGCACAGATACGCAGTATTTT	CASSQTGASTDTQYF
TRBD2	TRBV4-2	.	TRBJ2-2	TGTGCCAGCAGCCAAGATAAGGGACTAGCGTTGTTCGGGGAGCTGTTTTTT	CASSQDKGLALFGELFF
.	TRBV25-1	once	TRBJ1-1	TGTGCCAGCAGTGAATGGGGGCTGAACACTGAAGCTTTCTTT	CASSEWGLNTEAFF
TRBD1	TRBV28	.	TRBJ2-1	TGTGCCAGCAGCTATCTTAAGGGACAGGGGGATGAGCAGTTCTTC	CASSYLKGQGDEQFF
.	TRBV7-6	once	TRBJ2-7	TGTGCCAGCAGCTTAGGGGGGGAGACTGCACTCTACGAGCAGTACTTC	CASSLGGETALYEQYF
.	TRBV7-2	.	TRBJ2-3	TGTGCCAGCAGCCCACTAAGCACAGATACGCAGTATTTT	CASSPLSTDTQYF
TRBD1	TRBV11-3	.	TRBJ1-2	TGTGCCAGCAGCTCTTCGGGACAGGGAATCTATGGCTACACCTTC	CASSSSGQGIYGYTF
.	TRBV28	.	TRBJ2-5	TGTGCCAGCAGTTTCCAGGTGACCCAGTACTTC	CASSFQVTQYF
.	TRBV5-4	.	TRBJ2-5	TGTGCCAGCAGTTCACCAGGAGAGACCCAGTACTTC	CASSSPGETQYF
.	TRBV19	.	TRBJ2-1	TGTGCCAGTAGTATATACCGGTTAGCACCCTACAATGAGCAGTTCTTC	CASSIYRLAPYNEQFF
.	TRBV28	.	TRBJ1-4	TGTGCCAGCAGTTTCTATCCTACGGGGGGAGGCGAAAAACTGTTTTTT	CASSFYPTGGGEKLFF
TRBD2	TRBV5-6	.	TRBJ2-7	TGTGCCAGCAGCTTGATGCTAGCGGGAACCGCCTACGAGCAGTACTTC	CASSLMLAGTAYEQYF
TRBD1	TRBV2	many	TRBJ2-7	TGTGCCAGCACTCCAAGAGGGGCGACAGGGAGTGACGAGCAGTACTTC	CASTPRGATGSDEQYF
TRBD2	TRBV19	.	TRBJ2-2	TGTGCCAGTGGAGGGGAAAAATTAGCGGGGACCACCGGGGAGCTGTTTTTT	CASGGEKLAGTTGELFF
TRBD1	TRBV14	.	TRBJ1-1	TGTGCCAGCAGCCCAAACCCTGGACGGAGGGGGCGTCTGAACACTGAAGCTTTCTTT	CASSPNPGRRGRLNTEAFF
.	TRBV4-3	.	TRBJ1-1	TGCGCCAGCAGCCAAGATCGGAGGGGCTCTGAAGCTTTCTTT	CASSQDRRGSEAFF
TRBD1	TRBV5-4	.	TRBJ1-4	TGTGCCAGCAGCTTGGATACACAGGGGGCGAGTGAAAAACTGTTTTTT	CASSLDTQGASEKLFF
TRBD1	TRBV30	.	TRBJ1-1	TGTGCCTGGAGTGTCCGGGACAGGGGATGGACTGAAGCTTTCTTT	CAWSVRDRGWTEAFF
.	TRBV6-5	.	TRBJ2-7	TGTGCCAGCAGTGCTACAGGTGCTAGCTCCTACGAGCAGTACTTC	CASSATGASSYEQYF
TRBD1	TRBV30	.	TRBJ1-5	TGTGCCTGGAGTGAGGACAGGGTAGGCCAGCCCCAGCATTTT	CAWSEDRVGQPQHF